The 13 T cell receptor beta chains given below trace back to one sample, sequenced in a study of cytomegalovirus exposure and HLA in healthy donors (dated by TCRdb to the late 2010s). Receptor amplification or capture employed the immunoSEQ multiplex PCR assay. For the multiplex PCR, a mixture combining 60 forward primers for TCR Vbeta segments and 13 reverse primers for TCR Jbeta segments was used. TCRdb provides this immuneACCESS table in a form limited to in-frame rearrangements. Some clones are lacking; in checked studies, under half of them reflect an unresolved V gene, and why the rest are absent is not known. The sample table holds fewer than 40,000 clones, of which 75% to 85% were seen once. Jointly, the top ten make up roughly 9.3% of the sample. Sequencing was carried out using PBMCs. The receptors were sampled from a woman between 40 and 55 years old in good health and CMV-seronegative.

This clone appeared once. The rearrangement uses TRBV6-5 and TRBJ2-1, with D possibly TRBD1 on 6 matching bases. This CDR3 has 13 amino acids. Germline V gene data show CDR1 as MNHEY and CDR2 as SVGAGI. The V end lost 6 bases, the J end lost 4 bases, and 10 bases lay between the germline ends. This CDR3 is CASRADSYNEQFF. Written as DNA, the CDR3 is TGTGCCAGCAGGGCGGACAGTTACAATGAGCAGTTCTTC.

The chain uses TRBV5-4 and TRBJ1-2; D unclear. The V and J ends lost 1 base and 6 bases respectively, with 13 bases between them. CDR1 is SGHNT, CDR2 YYREEE, per germline (reference sequence). The CDR3 sequence is 14 residues long. The CDR3 protein is CASSLTLSGDGYTF. CDR3 DNA sequence: TGTGCCAGCAGCTTGACACTCTCCGGGGATGGCTACACCTTC.

The chain carries TRBV4-3 and TRBJ2-5, with D perhaps matching TRBD1 (8 bases). The germline CDR1 and CDR2 sequences are LGHNA and YSLEER. V was cut by 2 bases and J by 4 bases, with 11 bases left in between. The CDR3 sequence is 14 residues long. CDR3 protein: CASSQNRGGETQYF. The CDR3 DNA sequence: TGCGCCAGCAGCCAAAACAGGGGGGGAGAGACCCAGTACTTC.

This clone was seen a single time. The rearrangement links TRBV28 to TRBJ2-1, with 10 bases that match TRBD1. The CDR3 totals 13 residues. Germline V gene data show CDR1 as MDHEN and CDR2 as SYDVKM. V was clipped by 7 bases and J by 9 bases; unmatched bases: 6. This CDR3 reads CASIATGGFEQFF. DNA of the CDR3: TGTGCCAGCATCGCGACAGGGGGCTTTGAGCAGTTCTTC.

The V call is TRBV5-4, the J call TRBJ2-5; a weak D match, TRBD2 (5 bases). Germline-derived CDR1 and CDR2 are SGHNT and YYREEE (reference sequence). The ends were cut back, 0 bases at V and 2 bases at J, with 8 bases in the middle. This CDR3 contains 14 residues. For the CDR3, the DNA is TGTGCCAGCAGCTTGGAGTCGGGACAAGAGACCCAGTACTTC. It specifies CASSLESGQETQYF.

The chain is built from TRBV7-8 and TRBJ1-2; D ambiguous. CDR3 length: 13 residues. Germline CDR1 is SGHVS and CDR2 is FQNEAQ. V was trimmed by 5 bases and J by 5 bases, leaving 12 bases between them. The CDR3 DNA reads as TGTGCCAGCAGCCCCGGGAGCGGATATGGCTACACCTTC. Translated: CASSPGSGYGYTF. Full variable domain (remainder filled in from reference TRBV7-8 and TRBJ1-2): GAGVSQSPRYKVAKRGQDVALRCDPISGHVSLFWYQQALGQGPEFLTYFQNEAQLDKSGLPSDRFFAERPEGSVSTLKIQRTQQEDSAVYLCASSPGSGYGYTFGSGTRLTVV.

The V gene is TRBV7-8, the J gene TRBJ2-1; 8 bases are shared with TRBD2. The CDR3 is 16 residues long. Looked up from germline, CDR1 is SGHVS and CDR2 is FQNEAQ. V trimming: 0 bases; J trimming: 3 bases; junction bases outside the gene matches: 4. CDR3 in DNA: TGTGCCAGCAGCTTAGCAGCGGGGGTAGACTACAATGAGCAGTTCTTC. Protein: CASSLAAGVDYNEQFF.

The chain is built from TRBV2 and TRBJ2-7, with D tentatively TRBD2 (6 bases). The CDR3 extends over 16 amino acids. Germline lookup yields CDR1 SNHLY and CDR2 FYNNEI. V was trimmed by 1 base and J by 4 bases, leaving 17 bases between them. The CDR3 region is CASSEGNPSAGYEQYV. CDR3 nucleotides: TGTGCCAGCAGTGAAGGGAACCCTAGCGCAGGTTACGAGCAGTACGTC.

V usage is TRBV6-5 and J usage is TRBJ1-1; 8 bases agree with TRBD1. The germline V gene has CDR1 MNHEY and CDR2 SVGAGI. The CDR3 sequence is 14 residues long. J was trimmed by 9 bases and V by 2 bases; bases with no gene match: 8. The CDR3: CASSYGRGQGKAFF. For the CDR3, the DNA is TGTGCCAGCAGTTACGGCCGAGGACAGGGCAAAGCTTTCTTT.

This sequence joins TRBV6-6 and TRBJ1-4; no clear D gene. V shed 6 bases and J shed 0 bases, with 8 bases lying between them. CDR3 length equals 14 residues. Germline CDR1 is MNHNY and CDR2 is SVGAGI (reference sequence). For the CDR3, the DNA is TGTGCCAGCAGAGGAGGGTCAACTAATGAAAAACTGTTTTTT. Amino acid sequence: CASRGGSTNEKLFF.

Details on this clone: Relative to the germline gene, one junction end is altered; a read error may explain this. The chain couples TRBV5-4 to TRBJ2-2; 7 bases are a match to TRBD2. Germline assignment: CDR1 SGHNT and CDR2 YYREEE (reference sequence). The length of the CDR3 is 15 residues. This CDR3 reads CAGSPGTKGTGELFF. The CDR3 coding sequence is TGTGCCGGCAGCCCCGGGACTAAGGGGACCGGGGAGCTGTTTTTT.

The CDR3 spells CASSSGSGTGGELFF. Written as DNA, the CDR3 is TGTGCCAGCAGCTCGGGCTCCGGGACAGGGGGCGAGCTGTTTTTT. The rearrangement joins TRBV7-2 to TRBJ2-2; 12 bases are a match to TRBD1. The CDR3 runs to 15 residues. J was trimmed by 11 bases and V by 4 bases; bases with no gene match: 8. Germline V gene data show CDR1 as SGHTA and CDR2 as FQGNSA.

The chain carries TRBV5-8 and TRBJ1-2; 7 positions match TRBD1. Germline V gene sequence: CDR1 SGHTS, CDR2 YDEGEE. This CDR3 is built from 14 residues. Unmatched junction bases numbered 6, after V lost 0 bases and J lost 7 bases. CDR3 amino acids: CASSLGRQGPGYTF. The DNA for the CDR3 is TGTGCCAGCAGCTTGGGCCGACAGGGCCCTGGCTACACCTTC.